Included here is one TCR beta chain sequence, with context. This specimen belongs to a study of blood T cell repertoires in COVID-19. TCRdb keeps only in-frame clones here, not all; method: immunoSEQ multiplex PCR. This sample yields roughly 120,000 clones, of which 65% to 85% are seen a single time; 1.5% to 2% belongs to the top ten. The CDR3 loop spans 15 amino acids. The germline gives CDR1 KGHSH, CDR2 LQKENI. The junction had 12 bases not matched to a gene; V was cut back by 5 bases and J by 6 bases. The chain recombines TRBV18 with TRBJ1-1; the match to TRBD1 covers 7 bases. Sequenced: peripheral blood. The sequence derives from a man in his 70s with acute or convalescent COVID-19. The CDR3 DNA follows: TGTGCCAGCTCATCGGACAGGTGGGAGTCCTCTGAAGCTTTCTTT. This sequence encodes CASSSDRWESSEAFF.